A single sample gave rise to the 8 T cell receptor beta chains below, sequenced in a study of T-cell memory formation after mild COVID-19. TCRdb redid the calling of the 5' RACE reads with MiXCR, one entry per CDR3 protein. The sample yields about 250,000 distinct CDR3 sequences, more than 15% seen once. The sequencing input was PBMCs or a T cell subset sorted from them (not recorded which). These receptors all stem from a man aged 18 to 35 who had mild COVID-19 (a few samples of this study predate the infection). Cell type and time point are not known.

This clonotype has just a few counts. This chain uses TRBV7-6 with TRBJ2-3; D possibly corresponds to TRBD2 (5 bases). V lost 7 bases and J lost 5, with 10 bases in between. From germline, CDR1 is SGHVS and CDR2 FNYEAQ. CDR3 length: 12 amino acids. In DNA, the CDR3 is TGTGCCAGCACGGGCGGAGGAGATACGCAGTATTTT. It yields the protein CASTGGGDTQYF.

In its sample, this clonotype was seen a few times. The chain carries TRBV9 and TRBJ1-5; D unresolved. Germline-derived CDR1 and CDR2 are SGDLS and YYNGEE. V lost 3 bases, J lost 7 bases, and 20 bases lay in between. The CDR3 totals 16 residues. The CDR3 protein is CASSEGWASSGQPQHF. For the CDR3, the DNA is TGTGCCAGCAGCGAGGGATGGGCCTCCTCGGGGCAGCCCCAGCATTTT.

The V call is TRBV7-2, the J call TRBJ2-3, with D unclear. Trimming stripped 3 bases from V and 2 bases from J, with 6 bases between. CDR3 length: 13 residues. Looked up from germline, CDR1 is SGHTA and CDR2 is FQGNSA. CDR3 sequence: CASSFTDTDTQYF. Written as DNA, the CDR3 is TGTGCCAGCAGCTTTACAGACACAGATACGCAGTATTTT.

The genes are TRBV12-3 or TRBV12-4 and TRBJ2-4; D call uncertain. CDR3 size: 12 residues. Deletions cut 4 bases from V and 7 bases from J, with 8 bases between. This chain's CDR3 is CASSSSPNIQYF. The CDR3 DNA reads TGTGCCAGCAGTTCCAGTCCCAACATTCAGTACTTC.

In its sample, this clonotype was seen many times. The chain recombines TRBV6-5 with TRBJ1-2, with 8 bases that match TRBD1. V gave up 5 bases and J gave up 6 bases; unmatched junction bases: 8. This CDR3 comprises 14 residues. Germline values: CDR1 MNHEY, CDR2 SVGAGI. The CDR3 DNA follows: TGTGCCAGCAGTCTAGGACAGGGTTTAGATGGCTACACCTTC. As protein: CASSLGQGLDGYTF.

This sequence joins TRBV6-2 or TRBV6-3 and TRBJ2-7; TRBD1 matches 7 bases. The CDR3 consists of 15 residues. Germline V gene data show CDR1 as MNHEY and CDR2 as SVGEGT. V shed 2 bases and J 2 bases; nucleotides not matched to a gene: 6. The chain's CDR3 is CASSYGTAHPYEQYF. The CDR3 DNA reads TGTGCCAGCAGTTACGGGACAGCTCATCCCTACGAGCAGTACTTC.

The chain recombines TRBV18 with TRBJ1-1; D unclear. The CDR3 totals 16 residues. From germline, CDR1 is KGHSH and CDR2 LQKENI. The V and J ends lost 0 bases and 2 bases respectively, with 13 bases between them. The CDR3 protein is CASSPPSRLGNTEAFF. The CDR3 DNA reads TGTGCCAGCTCACCACCCTCCCGTTTGGGAAACACTGAAGCTTTCTTT. Full variable domain (rest looked up from reference TRBV18 and TRBJ1-1): NAGVMQNPRHLVRRRGQEARLRCSPMKGHSHVYWYRQLPEEGLKFMVYLQKENIIDESGMPKERFSAEFPKEGPSILRIQQVVRGDSAAYFCASSPPSRLGNTEAFFGQGTRLTVV.

The V gene is TRBV5-8, the J gene TRBJ1-1, with 7 positions matching TRBD1. V shed 0 bases, J shed 1 base, and the junction held 6 bases outside the gene matches. In germline, CDR1 is SGHTS, CDR2 YDEGEE. The CDR3 runs 16 residues. This chain's CDR3 is CASSLDQGGRNTEAFF. The CDR3 nucleotides read TGTGCCAGCAGCTTGGATCAGGGGGGGAGGAACACTGAAGCTTTCTTT. Full variable domain (remainder filled in from reference TRBV5-8 and TRBJ1-1): EAGVTQSPTHLIKTRGQQATLRCSPISGHTSVYWYQQALGLGLQFLLWYDEGEERNRGNFPPRFSGRQFPNYSSELNVNALELEDSALYLCASSLDQGGRNTEAFFGQGTRLTVV.